This T cell receptor (beta chain) was observed in a study of identifying expanded T cells in peripheral blood. In the case of this clone: Its antigen is still unknown.

Measured with immunoSEQ multiplex PCR; TCRdb has only the in-frame clones, and not every one. The data show 110,000 or so clones, about 87% seen once. Findings of the study overall: About 1.2 clones differed between technical replicates, versus about 16 and 19 over time. Approximately 2-week clone count variance significantly increased as total template count grew.

The sequenced sample consisted of blood. This clonotype was sampled from a person between 18 and 75 years old in good health.

CDR3 DNA sequence: TGTGCCAGTAGTGATCAGAACACTGAAGCTTTCTTT. Its translation: CASSDQNTEAFF. V and J are TRBV19 and TRBJ1-1, with D unclear. Germline V lookup: CDR1 LNHDA, CDR2 SQIVND (reference sequence). The CDR3 is made up of 12 amino acids. V was clipped by 5 bases and J by 1 base, with 5 bases between them.